What follows are 28 T cell receptor beta chains derived from one specimen sequenced in a study of OX40 agonist ivuxolimab in advanced cancers. TCRdb keeps only in-frame clones here, not all; method: immunoSEQ multiplex PCR. The sample records about 31,000 clones, 70% to 90% being singletons. Sequenced here: CD4+ or CD8+ T cells sorted from blood, sampled in a trial of the OX40 agonist ivuxolimab. The receptors shown here come from an adult with an advanced solid tumor such as melanoma, head and neck, liver or kidney cancer.

The V call is TRBV15, the J call TRBJ1-1; no definite D call. V was pared by 0 bases and J by 4 bases, with 9 bases between. The CDR3 is 14 amino acids. Germline assignment: CDR1 LNHNV and CDR2 YYDKDF (reference sequence). CDR3 loop: CATSRDPGITEAFF. DNA of the CDR3: TGTGCCACCAGCAGAGATCCGGGAATCACTGAAGCTTTCTTT.

This clone has just one count. A far bigger clonotype differs at one base, so this is likely a read error. The V call is TRBV5-6, the J call TRBJ2-2; D possibly corresponds to TRBD1 (7 bases). V shed 5 bases and J shed 6 bases, with 11 bases lying between them. Looked up from germline, CDR1 is SGHDT and CDR2 is YYEEEE. This CDR3 is 13 amino acids long. CDR3 DNA sequence: TGTGCCAGCAGTTCCAGGGGGGCCGGGGAGCTGTTTTTT. Protein product: CASSSRGAGELFF. The full variable domain, in which reference TRBV5-6 and TRBJ2-2 provide the parts outside the CDR3, is DAGVTQSPTHLIKTRGQQVTLRCSPKSGHDTVSWYQQALGQGPQFIFQYYEEEERQRGNFPDRFSGHQFPNYSSELNVNALLLGDSALYLCASSSRGAGELFFGEGSRLTVL.

The chain uses TRBV11-2 and TRBJ1-3; 9 bases fit TRBD1. CDR3 length equals 15 residues. Germline CDR1 SGHAT, CDR2 FQNNGV. V trimming: 5 bases; J trimming: 4 bases; junction bases outside the gene matches: 6. The CDR3 sequence: CASSPQGAIGNTIYF. The CDR3 coding sequence is TGTGCCAGCAGCCCACAGGGGGCGATCGGAAACACCATATATTTT.

The V and J genes are TRBV5-1 and TRBJ2-5, with D unclear. This CDR3 is 14 amino acids long. Germline V gene lookup returns CDR1 SGHRS and CDR2 YFSETQ. The germline V and J ends were trimmed by 4 bases and 2 bases, with 12 bases remaining between them. The CDR3 sequence is CASSRLTGQETQYF. The CDR3 DNA follows: TGCGCCAGCAGCCGCCTAACGGGTCAAGAGACCCAGTACTTC.

The V call is TRBV5-1, the J call TRBJ1-5, with a weak D call TRBD1 (5 bases). The germline V gene has CDR1 SGHRS and CDR2 YFSETQ. The V end was cut by 0 bases, the J end by 5 bases, with 6 bases between. This CDR3 contains 13 residues. CDR3 in amino acids: CASSLVGDQPQHF. The CDR3 DNA reads as TGCGCCAGCAGCTTGGTAGGGGATCAGCCCCAGCATTTT.

The chain couples TRBV5-1 to TRBJ1-2; a possible D gene is TRBD1 (5 bases). CDR3 length: 14 amino acids. Germline loops: CDR1 SGHRS, CDR2 YFSETQ. V dropped 2 bases and J dropped 8 bases, with 16 bases sitting between them. The CDR3 is CASSLQESEYGYTF. CDR3 DNA: TGCGCCAGCAGCTTACAGGAATCCGAGTACGGCTACACCTTC.

The chain has TRBV18 and TRBJ2-7; the D is unclear. The germline V gene encodes CDR1 KGHSH and CDR2 LQKENI. The CDR3 runs to 13 residues. The V end lost 6 bases, the J end lost 3 bases, and 12 bases lay between the germline ends. The CDR3 is CASSTTSGYEQYF. In DNA, the CDR3 is TGTGCCAGCTCTACGACTTCCGGCTACGAGCAGTACTTC.

The rearrangement links TRBV7-9 to TRBJ2-2; the D is unclear. Germline V gives CDR1 SEHNR, CDR2 FQNEAQ (reference sequence). Trimming left V 3 bases short and J 4 bases short, with 3 bases between. This CDR3 has 12 residues. CDR3 amino acids: CASSFSTGELFF. CDR3 DNA: TGTGCCAGCAGCTTCAGCACCGGGGAGCTGTTTTTT.

The chain combines TRBV28 with TRBJ2-6, with D unclear. Trimming cost V 5 bases and J 5 bases, with 19 bases left between them. This CDR3 is built from 17 residues. Germline V lookup: CDR1 MDHEN, CDR2 SYDVKM. The DNA for the CDR3 is TGTGCCAGCAGTGAGCCTATGACACAAAGTCGGGCCAACGTCCTGACTTTC. Translating it yields CASSEPMTQSRANVLTF.

The sample holds a few counts of this clone. This chain links TRBV5-1 with TRBJ2-1; 11 bases are a match to TRBD2. The CDR3 sequence is 16 residues long. Germline V CDR1 and CDR2: SGHRS, YFSETQ. Trimming took 2 bases from V and 8 from J; bases not matched to a gene: 9. CDR3 in DNA: TGCGCCAGCAGCTTCGTGAAAACTAGCGGGAGTGATGAGCAGTTCTTC. It translates to CASSFVKTSGSDEQFF. Full variable domain (rest looked up from reference TRBV5-1 and TRBJ2-1): KAGVTQTPRYLIKTRGQQVTLSCSPISGHRSVSWYQQTPGQGLQFLFEYFSETQRNKGNFPGRFSGRQFSNSRSEMNVSTLELGDSALYLCASSFVKTSGSDEQFFGPGTRLTVL.

This chain uses TRBV5-1 with TRBJ2-7; TRBD2 might be the D (6 bases). Germline-derived CDR1 and CDR2 are SGHRS and YFSETQ. V lost 0 bases and J 0 bases, leaving 10 bases between the germline ends. The CDR3 spans 15 residues. As DNA, the CDR3 is TGCGCCAGCAGCTTGGGGGCGGGATCCTCCTACGAGCAGTACTTC. It translates to CASSLGAGSSYEQYF.

This chain connects TRBV2 to TRBJ1-2, with 8 positions matching TRBD1. CDR1 SNHLY and CDR2 FYNNEI come from the germline V gene. CDR3 length equals 12 residues. Trimming at V came to 9 bases and at J to 4 bases, leaving 4 bases not matched to a gene. The CDR3 DNA reads as TGTGCCAGTAGACAGGGGTCCTATGGCTACACCTTC. This translates into CASRQGSYGYTF.

In this sample, this clone turned up a few times. The rearrangement joins TRBV28 to TRBJ2-5, with TRBD2 matching over 8 bases. The CDR3 is 15 residues long. The V gene's germline CDR1 is MDHEN and CDR2 SYDVKM. V shed 5 bases, J shed 2 bases, and the junction held 7 bases outside the gene matches. CDR3 amino acids: CASSEAGGMQETQYF. The CDR3 nucleotides read TGTGCCAGCAGTGAGGCGGGGGGAATGCAAGAGACCCAGTACTTC. Looking up the rest from reference TRBV28 and TRBJ2-5 gives the full variable domain: DVKVTQSSRYLVKRTGEKVFLECVQDMDHENMFWYRQDPGLGLRLIYFSYDVKMKEKGDIPEGYSVSREKKERFSLILESASTNQTSMYLCASSEAGGMQETQYFGPGTRLLVL.

The gene calls are TRBV28 and TRBJ1-2; no clear D. The ends were cut back, 1 base at V and 4 bases at J, with 7 bases in the middle. The CDR3 covers 13 residues. Germline CDR1 MDHEN, CDR2 SYDVKM. CDR3 in DNA: TGTGCCAGCAGTTTATTGCAGACCTATGGCTACACCTTC. It translates to CASSLLQTYGYTF.

In this sample, this clone turned up a few times. The chain recombines TRBV18 with TRBJ2-1; 13 bases agree with TRBD2. Germline V gives CDR1 KGHSH, CDR2 LQKENI. The V gene end was trimmed by 8 bases and the J gene end by 7 bases; junction bases not matched to a gene: 5. The CDR3 contains 14 residues. CDR3 in DNA: TGTGCCAGCCGGACTAGCGGGAGTAGGAATGAGCAGTTCTTC. It encodes CASRTSGSRNEQFF.

CDR3 sequence: CASSIQGALYEQYF. In nucleotides, the CDR3 is TGTGCCAGTAGTATACAGGGGGCCCTCTACGAGCAGTACTTC. V usage is TRBV19 and J usage is TRBJ2-7, with TRBD1 matching 8 bases. CDR1 LNHDA and CDR2 SQIVND come from the germline V gene (reference sequence). V lost 2 bases to trimming and J lost 3 bases; unmatched junction nucleotides: 3. The CDR3 contains 14 residues.

This chain links TRBV6-4 with TRBJ2-7; D is possibly TRBD1 (5 bases). This CDR3 has 18 amino acids. Germline V gene sequence: CDR1 MRHNA, CDR2 SNTAGT. The V and J ends lost 6 bases and 3 bases respectively, with 27 bases between them. This chain's CDR3 is CASRHGWGRFRLIYEQYF. CDR3 coding DNA: TGTGCCAGCAGGCACGGGTGGGGCCGATTCAGGCTAATCTACGAGCAGTACTTC.

The chain links TRBV11-2 to TRBJ2-7; 8 bases line up with TRBD1. The V gene's germline CDR1 is SGHAT and CDR2 FQNNGV. The length of the CDR3 is 15 residues. Trimming cost V 5 bases and J 7 bases; bases outside gene matches: 13. The CDR3 nucleotides read TGTGCCAGCAGCCCGACGGGCGGACAGGGAAGGGAGCAGTACTTC. Translated: CASSPTGGQGREQYF.

The genes are TRBV2 and TRBJ1-1, with TRBD1 identical over 7 bases. Germline loops: CDR1 SNHLY, CDR2 FYNNEI. With 4 bases clipped from V and 3 bases from J, the junction kept 2 bases outside the gene matches. The CDR3 extends over 13 amino acids. CDR3 sequence: CASSGQGHTEAFF. The CDR3 DNA follows: TGTGCCAGCAGTGGACAGGGCCACACTGAAGCTTTCTTT.

The rearrangement links TRBV29-1 to TRBJ2-1; D possibly corresponds to TRBD2 (5 bases). The CDR3 extends over 17 amino acids. Trimming left V 0 bases short and J 0 bases short, with 15 bases between. Germline CDR1 and CDR2: SQVTM and ANQGSEA. The CDR3 here is CSVEDHGVWGSYNEQFF. In nucleotides, the CDR3 is TGCAGCGTTGAAGATCACGGGGTTTGGGGCTCCTACAATGAGCAGTTCTTC.

CDR3 sequence (DNA): TGTGCCAGCAGCGCGGGACTAGACGCGGATGAGCAGTTCTTC. It codes for CASSAGLDADEQFF. This chain joins TRBV5-4 and TRBJ2-1; 8 nucleotides align to TRBD2. V lost 4 bases to trimming and J lost 8 bases; unmatched junction nucleotides: 8. Germline CDR1 is SGHNT and CDR2 is YYREEE (reference sequence). This CDR3 has 14 amino acids.

This clone was detected only once. The J gene is TRBJ2-5, the V gene TRBV2, with 13 bases identical to TRBD2. J lost 3 bases, V lost 6 bases, and 4 bases had no gene match. The CDR3 extends over 15 amino acids. The germline gives CDR1 SNHLY, CDR2 FYNNEI. CDR3 sequence reads: CASSLGLAGEETQYF. The CDR3 coding sequence is TGTGCCAGCAGCTTAGGACTAGCGGGAGAAGAGACCCAGTACTTC.

The V gene is TRBV2, the J gene TRBJ1-5; D gene unclear. Trimming left V 2 bases short and J 9 bases short, with 17 bases between. This CDR3 contains 15 residues. Germline loops: CDR1 SNHLY, CDR2 FYNNEI. The CDR3 spells CASSERWTGIGPQHF. The DNA for the CDR3 is TGTGCCAGCAGTGAAAGATGGACGGGAATCGGGCCCCAGCATTTT. Complete variable domain (other parts from reference TRBV2 and TRBJ1-5): EPEVTQTPSHQVTQMGQEVILRCVPISNHLYFYWYRQILGQKVEFLVSFYNNEISEKSEIFDDQFSVERPDGSNFTLKIRSTKLEDSAMYFCASSERWTGIGPQHFGDGTRLSIL.

V and J are TRBV18 and TRBJ1-1; TRBD1 matches 8 bases. The CDR3 has 15 residues. V trimming: 0 bases; J trimming: 8 bases; junction bases outside the gene matches: 8. Germline V CDR1 and CDR2: KGHSH, LQKENI. In DNA, the CDR3 is TGTGCCAGCTCACCACCGGTTCAGGACAGGGAGGAAGCTTTCTTT. It is translated as CASSPPVQDREEAFF.

This chain connects TRBV2 to TRBJ2-7; D ambiguous. The V gene lost 8 bases and the J gene lost 4 bases, with 18 bases spanning the gap. Germline CDR1 SNHLY, CDR2 FYNNEI. CDR3 size: 14 residues. For the CDR3, the DNA is TGTGCCAGCCAGAGGTGGGCAGGCAGGTACGAGCAGTACTTC. Amino acid sequence: CASQRWAGRYEQYF.

In its sample, this clone was seen once. This sequence joins TRBV11-1 and TRBJ2-1; weak D call: TRBD1 (6 bases). Germline CDR1 reads SGHAT; CDR2 reads FQDESV (reference sequence). V was pared by 0 bases and J by 6 bases, with 15 bases between. The CDR3 covers 16 residues. The CDR3 reads CASSLAGTLRGNEQFF. CDR3 nucleotides: TGTGCCAGCAGCTTAGCCGGGACATTACGGGGCAATGAGCAGTTCTTC.

J is TRBJ2-1 and V is TRBV2, with 7 bases lining up with TRBD2. The germline V gene encodes CDR1 SNHLY and CDR2 FYNNEI. With 7 bases clipped from V and 5 bases from J, the junction kept 8 bases outside the gene matches. This CDR3 contains 14 residues. The CDR3 DNA reads TGTGCCAGCAATGTACGGGGGGAAGACAATGAGCAGTTCTTC. It is translated as CASNVRGEDNEQFF.

This chain connects TRBV5-1 to TRBJ2-2; no reliable D call. The CDR3 runs to 14 residues. Deletions cut 0 bases from V and 6 bases from J, with 9 bases between. CDR1 is SGHRS, CDR2 YFSETQ, per germline. As DNA, the CDR3 is TGCGCCAGCAGCTTGGCCGAAGGGCCCGGGGAGCTGTTTTTT. Encoded protein: CASSLAEGPGELFF.